Below, one TCR beta chain is given with its context. This record belongs to a study of Graves' ophthalmopathy and Graves' hyperthyroidism. The study recruited hyperthyroidism patients aged 18 to 65 who were newly diagnosed, under 2 months' duration. As the template, RNA transcripts were used to amplify TCR beta CDR3 regions. HTBI primers served in a first-round RT-PCR, which a second-round multiplex PCR followed. MiXCR, applied by TCRdb to the multiplex PCR reads, yields one record per CDR3 protein. The table lists hundreds of thousands of distinct CDR3 sequences, around a fifth of them singletons, with approximately 7.7% in the top ten. Trimming shortened V by 6 bases and J by 5 bases, and 25 bases separated the two germline ends. CDR1 LGHNT and CDR2 FRNRAP come from the germline V gene. This CDR3 region has 17 residues.

The V call is TRBV12-5, the J call TRBJ1-1; D gene uncertain. Sequencing was performed on peripheral blood. The TCR comes from a woman between 18 and 30 years old with stable Graves' hyperthyroidism. Some clones in this sample may be carry-over from other donors' samples. The CDR3 protein is CASGIGGFGIRGTEAFF. In DNA, the CDR3 is TGTGCTAGTGGCATTGGTGGATTCGGGATCCGAGGGACTGAAGCTTTCTTT.